The text below deals with one TCR beta chain. Those enrolled, adults aged about 18 to 89 years, came from around 24 US areas. Membership in each cohort depended on participant-reported clinical history. Either two negative PCRs, clearance, or symptom resolution qualified Cohort 3 donors as recovered. The CDR3 has 15 amino acids. V trimming: 4 bases; J trimming: 4 bases; junction bases outside the gene matches: 5. Germline V gene lookup returns CDR1 KGHSH and CDR2 LQKENI. TCRdb's table, derived via immunoSEQ multiplex PCR, lists solely in-frame clones and lacks some. There are under 300,000 clones in the sample; approximately 85% occur only once, and approximately 1.9% lies in the top ten. These data are taken from a study of blood T cell repertoires in COVID-19.

The sequenced sample consisted of PBMCs or T cells enriched from blood (not recorded which). This receptor was taken from a woman aged 45-65 years who had recovered from COVID-19. The chain joins TRBV18 to TRBJ2-1, with 9 positions matching TRBD2. The CDR3 bases are TGTGCCAGCTCACTAGCGGGAGATGGGTACAATGAGCAGTTCTTC. This codes for CASSLAGDGYNEQFF.